A selection of T cell receptor beta chains follows, all from one sample in a study of cytomegalovirus exposure and HLA in healthy donors. The assay was immunoSEQ multiplex PCR, and TCRdb's table has in-frame clones only and misses some. The sample contains 190,000 or so clones, 82% of which appear only once. The specimen was PBMCs. Receptor source: a boy aged 2 to 9 in good health and CMV-seronegative. Both conserved end residues are part of each CDR3. Expanded clones get a size class; other rows say once, few or many, or leave the size out.

v_call	clone_size	j_call	cdr3_aa
TRBV14	.	TRBJ2-7	CASSQQNYEQYF
TRBV5-1	.	TRBJ2-7	CAKLRDRGPYEQYF
TRBV9	.	TRBJ2-7	CASSVGGGHSYEQYF
TRBV7-9	.	TRBJ2-1	CASSRQGADNEQFF
TRBV5-6	.	TRBJ1-2	CASSPWDRGYGYTF
TRBV5-4	.	TRBJ2-3	CASSFPGRGPLQYTQYF
TRBV7-2	.	TRBJ1-1	CASSLVQGNTEAFF
TRBV4-3	.	TRBJ1-2	CASSHQGVSGYTF
TRBV19	.	TRBJ1-2	CASKTGSNYGYTF
TRBV2	.	TRBJ1-1	CARTGDTEAFF
TRBV7-2	few	TRBJ1-2	CASSLDRVLYGYTF
TRBV11-2	.	TRBJ2-7	CASSLGGMLQGNHEQYF
TRBV4-2	.	TRBJ1-2	CASSLGGEFNYGYTF
TRBV5-1	.	TRBJ2-4	CASSLDSAKNIQYF
TRBV7-2	.	TRBJ1-5	CASSLLYSNQPQHF
TRBV7-9	.	TRBJ1-1	CASSLWGIARPEAFF
TRBV29-1	.	TRBJ2-3	CSVGHLTDTQYF
TRBV5-4	.	TRBJ2-3	CASSYLGTGGADTQYF
TRBV19	.	TRBJ2-1	CASSISSENEQFF
TRBV2	.	TRBJ1-6	CASRQEPNSPLHF
TRBV13	.	TRBJ2-3	CASSQASGTGWSDTQYF
TRBV10-3	.	TRBJ2-7	CAISEGRAGGSYEQYF
TRBV4-1	.	TRBJ2-3	CASRNGGASTDTQYF
TRBV5-1	.	TRBJ2-3	CASSLGINTGGSTDTQYF
TRBV11-1	once	TRBJ1-3	CASSPRTGARNTIYF
TRBV29-1	.	TRBJ2-5	CSVVRSGGAEETQYF
TRBV9	.	TRBJ2-5	CASSVGPGDQETQYF
TRBV5-1	.	TRBJ2-6	CASSLGGDLSGANVLTF
TRBV9	.	TRBJ2-3	CASSTRGLAATDTQYF
TRBV2	.	TRBJ2-7	CASEAPGGSEQYF
TRBV6-6	few	TRBJ1-2	CASSSFGTGLYGYTF
TRBV10-3	.	TRBJ1-5	CAISERQGGNQPQHF
TRBV29-1	.	TRBJ2-1	CSVEVAGGRGGSYNEQFF
TRBV5-6	.	.	CASSLIRTSGLSYEQYF
TRBV4-3	.	TRBJ1-3	CASSQVRGPGNTIYF
TRBV5-1	.	TRBJ2-4	CASSLDGTGGVWAKNIQYF
TRBV2	few	TRBJ2-3	CASSVPSGGAFRTDTQYF
TRBV18	.	TRBJ2-3	CASSSVSGASTDTQYF
TRBV4-2	.	TRBJ2-1	CASSQEGRTAYNEQFF
TRBV9	.	TRBJ2-4	CASSVGDGGAKNIQYF
TRBV7-9	.	TRBJ2-1	CASSSERGQYNEQFF
TRBV2	.	TRBJ1-1	CASSEHGSHTEAFF
TRBV4-1	.	TRBJ2-1	CASSLAGEAWNEQFF
TRBV18	.	TRBJ1-5	CASSPRAVENQPQHF
TRBV5-4	.	TRBJ2-5	CASSLVAGGRSLETQYF
TRBV27	.	TRBJ1-6	CASSFLGANSPLHF
TRBV4-1	.	TRBJ2-7	CASSQRGDSYEQYF
TRBV7-9	.	TRBJ1-2	CASSRRQGGANYGYTF
TRBV7-7	.	TRBJ2-7	CASSERQGGEQYF
TRBV6-5	.	TRBJ2-4	CASSYSRGTKNIQYF
TRBV7-3	.	TRBJ2-5	CASSLTRELSGEQETQYF
TRBV6-1	.	TRBJ1-5	CASIPPGGGDQPQHF
TRBV30	.	TRBJ1-1	CAFTPGVRDIDPEAFF
TRBV5-1	.	TRBJ2-5	CASSFGGWETQYF
TRBV7-9	.	TRBJ1-2	CASSHTGASGYTF
TRBV18	.	TRBJ2-3	CASSPSAGQGADTQYF